The source of this TCR beta chain is a study of a mutant IDH1 vaccine in newly diagnosed glioma. Turning to the study itself: Vaccines were begun 4-6 weeks after radiotherapy alone, or with temozolomide cycles. Treated patients, averaging roughly 44 years, were 62.5% male and around 38% female. Pretreatment consisted of radiotherapy, temozolomide, or both, with most receiving both.

CDR3 length equals 14 residues. V was cut by 5 bases and J by 2 bases, with 13 bases left in between. Germline CDR1 SGHNT, CDR2 YYREEE (reference sequence). The time point denotes: week 11, during vaccination. Doses of 300 ug of mutant IDH1 20-mer peptide were given with topical imiquimod. Profiling relied on immunoSEQ multiplex PCR, and the TCRdb table lists in-frame clones only, not all of them. Among under 150,000 clones listed, around four fifths were seen once. Details on this clone: Its specificity is not known.

This chain links TRBV5-4 with TRBJ1-2; D may be TRBD1 (6 bases). This TCR was recovered from a middle-aged man with glioma. The sample in question was PBMCs, obtained from a glioma patient whose treatment included an IDH1 peptide vaccine. The DNA for the CDR3 is TGTGCCAGCAGATGGGAGGGGGGCAACTATGGCTACACCTTC. Amino acids: CASRWEGGNYGYTF.